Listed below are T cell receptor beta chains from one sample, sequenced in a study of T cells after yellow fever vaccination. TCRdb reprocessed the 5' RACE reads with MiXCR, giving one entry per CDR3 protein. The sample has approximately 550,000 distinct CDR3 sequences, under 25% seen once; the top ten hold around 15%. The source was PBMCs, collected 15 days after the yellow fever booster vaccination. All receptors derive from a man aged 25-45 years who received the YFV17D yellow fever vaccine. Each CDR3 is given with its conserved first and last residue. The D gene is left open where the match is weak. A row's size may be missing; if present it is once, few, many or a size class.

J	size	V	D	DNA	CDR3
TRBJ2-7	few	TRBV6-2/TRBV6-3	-	TGTGCCAGCAGTTACGACGAACAGAGCTCCTACGAGCAGTACTTC	CASSYDEQSSYEQYF
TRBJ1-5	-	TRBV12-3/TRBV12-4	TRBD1	TGTGCCAGCGGGGACAGGGTAGTACAGCCCCAGCATTTT	CASGDRVVQPQHF
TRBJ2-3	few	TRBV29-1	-	TGCAGCGTTGAACCCGGGTCTACAGATACGCAGTATTTT	CSVEPGSTDTQYF
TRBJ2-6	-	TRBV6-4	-	TGTGCCAGCAGTGACTCTAAAGGGGCCAACGTCCTGACTTTC	CASSDSKGANVLTF
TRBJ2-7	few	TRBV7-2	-	TGTGCCAGCAGCGTGGACAGAAGAAACGAGCAGTACTTC	CASSVDRRNEQYF
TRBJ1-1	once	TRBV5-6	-	TGTGCCAGCAGCTTAGGGGTGACGAACACTGAAGCTTTCTTT	CASSLGVTNTEAFF
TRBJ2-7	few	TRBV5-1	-	TGCGCCAGCAGCTTGATCGGGATCCCCTACGAGCAGTACTTC	CASSLIGIPYEQYF
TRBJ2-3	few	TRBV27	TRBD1	TGTGCGAGTAGGGGACAGGGGGCTAGTACGCAGTATTTT	CASRGQGASTQYF
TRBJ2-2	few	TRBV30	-	TGTGCCTGGAGTGAGGCGACCGGGGAGCTGTTTTTT	CAWSEATGELFF
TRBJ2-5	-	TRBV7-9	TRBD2	TGTGCCAGCACCGCGGGGGGGAGCGAAGAGACCCAGTACTTC	CASTAGGSEETQYF
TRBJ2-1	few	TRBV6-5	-	TGTGCCAGCAGTTCGGCTAGGGCTGGCTCCTACAATGAGCAGTTCTTC	CASSSARAGSYNEQFF
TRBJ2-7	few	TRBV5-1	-	TGCGCCAGCAGCTTAACGATCGGCCTTACCTACGAGCAGTACTTC	CASSLTIGLTYEQYF
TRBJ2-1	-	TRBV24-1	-	TGTGCCACCAGTGATCCTCCCGGCGACTCCTACAATGAGCAGTTCTTC	CATSDPPGDSYNEQFF
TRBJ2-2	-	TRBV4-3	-	TGCGCCAGCAGCCGTCTGGGGAACACCGGGGAGCTGTTTTTT	CASSRLGNTGELFF
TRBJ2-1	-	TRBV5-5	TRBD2	TGTGCCAGCAGCTCTAGCGGGAGGGCCTTAGATGAGCAGTTCTTC	CASSSSGRALDEQFF
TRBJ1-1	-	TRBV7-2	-	TGTGCCAGCAGCTTTATTATGAACACTGAAGCTTTCTTT	CASSFIMNTEAFF
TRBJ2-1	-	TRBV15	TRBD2	TGTGCCACCAGCAGAGTACGTAGCGGGAGTGGAAATGAGCAGTTCTTC	CATSRVRSGSGNEQFF
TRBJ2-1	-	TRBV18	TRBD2	TGTGCCAGCTCACTGAGCGGGAGGGCCCAGGAGCAGTTCTTC	CASSLSGRAQEQFF
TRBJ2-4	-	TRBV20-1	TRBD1	TGCAGTGCAAACCTGCCAAGACAGGGGGCGACTACGGAAAACATTCAGTACTTC	CSANLPRQGATTENIQYF
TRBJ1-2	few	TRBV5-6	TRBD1	TGTGCCAGCAGCTTGCAGGCCCAGGGGGCGTACGGCTACACCTTC	CASSLQAQGAYGYTF
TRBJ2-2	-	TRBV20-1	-	TGCAGTGCTAGACAGGGACGGCGAAACACCGGGGAGCTGTTTTTT	CSARQGRRNTGELFF
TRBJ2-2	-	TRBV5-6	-	TGTGCCAGCGGGTTCTACACCGGGGAGCTGTTTTTT	CASGFYTGELFF
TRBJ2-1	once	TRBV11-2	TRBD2	TGTGCCAGCAGCTCGCCGAGGAGGGGTAGCGGGAGACGCAATGAGCAGTTCTTC	CASSSPRRGSGRRNEQFF
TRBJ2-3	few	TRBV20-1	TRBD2	TGCAGTGCTAGATTCCCTCCTGGGACTAGCGGGAGTGCTGGCACAGATACGCAGTATTTT	CSARFPPGTSGSAGTDTQYF
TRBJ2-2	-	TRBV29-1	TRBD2	TGCAGCGTCGAAAGCGGGAGGCGCACCGGGGAGCTGTTTTTT	CSVESGRRTGELFF
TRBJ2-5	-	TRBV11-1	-	TGTGCCAGCAGCCCCCATTGGGGCTCCAATCTGCCGATGGAGACCCAGTACTTC	CASSPHWGSNLPMETQYF
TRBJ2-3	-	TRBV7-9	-	TGTGCCAGCAGCTTAGTGGGTGGGCCCGATACGCAGTATTTT	CASSLVGGPDTQYF
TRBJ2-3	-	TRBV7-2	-	TGTGCCAGCAGCTCCTTAGGCCCAGATACGCAGTATTTT	CASSSLGPDTQYF
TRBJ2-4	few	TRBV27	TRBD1	TGTGCCAGCAGTAAGACAGGGGGACGTCAGTACTTC	CASSKTGGRQYF
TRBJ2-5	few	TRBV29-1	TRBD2	TGCAGCGTTGAAGGGACTAGCGGGAACCAAGAGACCCAGTACTTC	CSVEGTSGNQETQYF
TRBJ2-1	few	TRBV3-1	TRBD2	TGTGCCAGCAGCCAAGAGGGGAGCGGGGCGGGTTACAATGAGCAGTTCTTC	CASSQEGSGAGYNEQFF
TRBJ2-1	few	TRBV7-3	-	TGTGCCAGCAGCTTAAGTTCTCGGGCTAGCTCCTACAATGAGCAGTTCTTC	CASSLSSRASSYNEQFF
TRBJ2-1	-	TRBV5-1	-	TGCGCCAGCAGCTTCCGATGGAATGAGCAGTTCTTC	CASSFRWNEQFF
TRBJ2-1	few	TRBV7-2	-	TGTGCCAGCAGCACAGGCGGGGTCTCCTACAATGAGCAGTTCTTC	CASSTGGVSYNEQFF
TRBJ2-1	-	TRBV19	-	TGTGCCAGTAGTATCGTCGGGACGACGAATGAGCAGTTCTTC	CASSIVGTTNEQFF
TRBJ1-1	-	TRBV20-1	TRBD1	TGCAGTGCAGCCCCGACAGGGAGAGAAGCTTTCTTT	CSAAPTGREAFF
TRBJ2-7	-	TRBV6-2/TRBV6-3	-	TGTGCCAGCAGTAGAGGGGAGGTAGACGAGCAGTACTTC	CASSRGEVDEQYF
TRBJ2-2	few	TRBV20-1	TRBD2	TGCAGTGCTAGAGCTAGCGGGAGCGAGCTGTTTTTT	CSARASGSELFF
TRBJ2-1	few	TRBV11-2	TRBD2	TGTGCCAGCAGCCTTCAGCTAGCGGGAGGGAAAAAGGTGCAGTTCTTC	CASSLQLAGGKKVQFF
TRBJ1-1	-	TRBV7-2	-	TGTGCCAGCAGGTTTGGGGTGAACACTGAAGCTTTCTTT	CASRFGVNTEAFF
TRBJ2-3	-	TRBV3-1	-	TGTGCCAGCAGCCAAGTCTACGGAACAGATACGCAGTATTTT	CASSQVYGTDTQYF
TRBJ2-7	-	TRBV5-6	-	TGTGCCAGCGGTGCCGGGCCGGCGAGCTCCTACGAGCAGTACTTC	CASGAGPASSYEQYF
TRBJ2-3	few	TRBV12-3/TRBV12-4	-	TGTGCCAGCAGTTCCTCGACTAGTAATACGCAGTATTTT	CASSSSTSNTQYF
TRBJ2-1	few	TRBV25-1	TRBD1	TGTGCCAGCAGTGAATACCTAGGGGGACAGCAAATATCCTACAATGAGCAGTTCTTC	CASSEYLGGQQISYNEQFF
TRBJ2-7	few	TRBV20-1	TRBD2	TGCAGTGCAGCTAGCGGGAGTCTTTACGAGCAGTACTTC	CSAASGSLYEQYF
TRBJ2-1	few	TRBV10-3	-	TGTGCCATCAGTGAGTTGACGGACGGTGAGCAGTTCTTC	CAISELTDGEQFF
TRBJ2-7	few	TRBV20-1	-	TGCAGTGCTAGTTCCGGGACTGCCTACGAGCAGTACTTC	CSASSGTAYEQYF
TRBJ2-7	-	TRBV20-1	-	TGCAGTGCCGGCCGGGGGCAGTACTTC	CSAGRGQYF
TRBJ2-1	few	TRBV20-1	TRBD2	TGCAGTGCTAGAGTCGGACTAGCGGGACCTGAGTTCTTC	CSARVGLAGPEFF
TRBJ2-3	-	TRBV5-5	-	TGTGCCAGCAGCCTCATACAACAGGATACGCAGTATTTT	CASSLIQQDTQYF
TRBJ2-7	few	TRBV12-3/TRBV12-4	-	TGTGCCAGCACTAGAGCCCCGGGCCCTCTAAGGCAACAGTACTTC	CASTRAPGPLRQQYF
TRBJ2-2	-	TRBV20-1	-	TGCAGTGCTAGAGATGTCAGCGGGGAGCTGTTTTTT	CSARDVSGELFF
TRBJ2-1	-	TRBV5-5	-	TGTGCTACGAGGGGGGGACTCAATGAGCAGTTCTTC	CATRGGLNEQFF
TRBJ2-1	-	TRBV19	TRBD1	TGTGCCAGTACGGGACAGACCTCCTACAATGAGCAGTTCTTC	CASTGQTSYNEQFF